Listed below are T cell receptor beta chains from one sample, sequenced in a study of blood T cell repertoires in COVID-19. Assay: immunoSEQ multiplex PCR; the TCRdb copy retains only in-frame clones and omits some. The sample records over 150,000 clones, about 79% being singletons. Source material: peripheral blood. The source of these receptors is a human donor in a cohort sampled during active COVID-19. Both conserved end residues are part of each CDR3. A D gene is named only where the DNA matches it firmly. Some rows have no size entry. The others give once, few or many, or a class for an expanded clone.

size	length	J	V	D	CDR3	DNA
.	16	TRBJ2-3	TRBV5-1	TRBD1	CASSRTGQGATDTQYF	TGCGCCAGCAGCCGAACCGGACAGGGGGCCACAGATACGCAGTATTTT
.	15	TRBJ2-5	TRBV6-5	.	CASSYRRRTQETQYF	TGTGCCAGCAGTTACAGGCGGCGCACTCAAGAGACCCAGTACTTC
.	15	TRBJ1-1	TRBV3-1/TRBV3-2	.	CASSRREALNTEAFF	TGTGCCAGCAGCCGAAGGGAGGCCTTGAACACTGAAGCTTTCTTT
.	15	TRBJ1-5	TRBV7-2	TRBD1	CASSDDRGRNQPQHF	TGTGCCAGCAGCGACGACAGGGGGCGAAATCAGCCCCAGCATTTT
.	14	TRBJ1-6	TRBV7-9	.	CASSFSLGDSPLHF	TGTGCCAGCAGCTTTTCCCTCGGGGATTCACCCCTCCACTTT
.	13	TRBJ1-1	TRBV27	.	CASSLTENTEAFF	TGTGCCAGCAGTCTTACAGAGAACACTGAAGCTTTCTTT
.	15	TRBJ2-7	TRBV5-1	TRBD2	CASSFDGGRVSEQYF	TGCGCCAGCAGCTTTGATGGCGGGAGGGTTTCCGAGCAGTACTTC
.	11	TRBJ1-2	TRBV12-3/TRBV12-4	.	CASSNRVGYTF	TGTGCCAGCAGTAACAGGGTTGGCTACACCTTC
.	17	TRBJ2-1	TRBV24-1	TRBD1	CATSDLRGGEAYNEQFF	TGTGCCACCAGTGATTTGCGAGGGGGCGAAGCCTACAATGAGCAGTTCTTC
.	14	TRBJ2-1	TRBV7-9	.	CASSSPLEFDEQFF	TGTGCCAGCAGCTCCCCACTAGAGTTCGATGAGCAGTTCTTC
.	16	TRBJ2-5	TRBV9	TRBD2	CASSVTSGRAWETQYF	TGTGCCAGCAGCGTTACTAGCGGGAGGGCCTGGGAGACCCAGTACTTC
.	17	TRBJ2-1	TRBV9	TRBD2	CASSPAFGTSSYNEQFF	TGTGCCAGCAGCCCGGCCTTTGGGACTAGCTCCTACAATGAGCAGTTCTTC
.	13	TRBJ2-1	TRBV5-1	.	CASSLDRSGEQFF	TGCGCCAGCAGCTTGGACCGCAGTGGTGAGCAGTTCTTC
.	12	TRBJ2-1	TRBV1	.	CTSSQWAAGQFF	TGCACCAGCAGCCAATGGGCCGCCGGCCAGTTCTTC
.	13	TRBJ2-1	TRBV5-5	TRBD2	CASSPGTNNEQFF	TGTGCCAGCAGCCCCGGGACTAACAATGAGCAGTTCTTC
.	15	TRBJ2-7	TRBV28	TRBD1	CASSFTNIQGSEQYF	TGTGCCAGCAGTTTCACAAATATACAGGGGTCCGAGCAGTACTTC
.	22	TRBJ2-7	TRBV23-1	TRBD2	CASSQPPLRPRLPVAGAYEQYF	TGCGCCAGCAGTCAGCCGCCCCTACGTCCTCGCCTCCCGGTAGCGGGAGCGTACGAGCAGTACTTC
.	14	TRBJ1-1	TRBV7-9	TRBD1	CASSFSDRATEAFF	TGTGCCAGCAGCTTCTCCGACAGGGCCACTGAAGCTTTCTTT
.	12	TRBJ1-1	TRBV28	.	CASSLWGAEAFF	TGTGCCAGCAGTTTATGGGGGGCAGAAGCTTTCTTT
.	14	TRBJ1-5	TRBV5-6	.	CASSGRTLNQPQHF	TGTGCCAGCAGCGGGAGGACACTCAATCAGCCCCAGCATTTT
.	13	TRBJ2-7	TRBV30	TRBD1	CAYAGQGPHEQYF	TGTGCCTATGCGGGACAGGGTCCCCACGAGCAGTACTTC
.	13	TRBJ2-2	TRBV11-2	.	CASGLIGAGELFF	TGTGCCAGCGGCTTAATCGGAGCCGGGGAGCTGTTTTTT
.	15	TRBJ1-5	TRBV19	.	CASSIGWDTDQPQHF	TGTGCCAGTAGTATAGGTTGGGACACCGATCAGCCCCAGCATTTT
few	15	TRBJ2-7	TRBV14	.	CASSPIGRGTYEQYF	TGTGCCAGCAGCCCGATTGGCCGGGGGACCTACGAGCAGTACTTC
.	17	TRBJ2-6	TRBV19	TRBD1	CASLPGTGRSGANVLTF	TGTGCCAGTCTACCGGGGACAGGACGTTCTGGGGCCAACGTCCTGACTTTC
.	13	TRBJ2-7	TRBV5-1	.	CASSLGAAYEQYF	TGCGCCAGCAGCTTGGGGGCAGCTTACGAGCAGTACTTC
once	15	TRBJ1-1	TRBV19	.	CASSIGGTRNTEAFF	TGTGCCAGTAGTATAGGGGGGACAAGGAACACTGAAGCTTTCTTT
.	15	TRBJ2-7	TRBV15	.	CATSRGAGAAYEQYF	TGTGCCACCAGCAGAGGGGCGGGGGCGGCCTACGAGCAGTACTTC
.	15	TRBJ1-4	TRBV3-1/TRBV3-2	.	CASSRRQRPNEKLFF	TGTGCCAGCAGCCGCAGACAGCGCCCTAATGAAAAACTGTTTTTT
.	15	TRBJ2-7	TRBV3-1/TRBV3-2	TRBD2	CASSQTSGRFYEQYF	TGTGCCAGCAGCCAAACTAGCGGGAGATTCTACGAGCAGTACTTC
few	13	TRBJ2-5	TRBV30	.	CAWSRSIQETQYF	TGTGCCTGGAGTCGTAGTATACAGGAGACCCAGTACTTC
.	15	TRBJ2-3	TRBV29-1	TRBD2	CSVVGLAGVGDTQYF	TGCAGCGTTGTTGGGCTAGCGGGAGTCGGGGATACGCAGTATTTT
.	15	TRBJ2-7	TRBV19	TRBD1	CASSSPRTGWYEQYF	TGTGCCAGTAGTTCACCCCGGACAGGTTGGTACGAGCAGTACTTC
.	16	TRBJ2-6	TRBV18	.	CASSPGGGSGANVLTF	TGTGCCAGCTCACCGGGAGGGGGATCTGGGGCCAACGTCCTGACTTTC
.	15	TRBJ2-7	TRBV11-3	TRBD1	CASRLRGLISYEQYF	TGTGCCAGCAGACTTAGGGGGCTAATATCCTACGAGCAGTACTTC
.	12	TRBJ2-7	TRBV28	.	CAAARLGYEQYF	TGTGCGGCGGCACGTCTTGGCTACGAGCAGTACTTC
.	15	TRBJ2-1	TRBV5-1	.	CASSRDSSSYNEQFF	TGCGCCAGCAGCCGGGACTCGAGCTCCTACAATGAGCAGTTCTTC
.	15	TRBJ2-1	TRBV6-2/TRBV6-3	TRBD2	CASSYVGLAYNEQFF	TGTGCCAGCAGTTACGTGGGACTAGCCTACAATGAGCAGTTCTTC
.	19	TRBJ2-4	TRBV28	.	CASSLFGVAEGRAKNIQYF	TGTGCCAGCAGTTTATTTGGAGTAGCGGAGGGGAGGGCCAAAAACATTCAGTACTTC
.	13	TRBJ1-1	TRBV5-5	TRBD1	CASSLGGGTEAFF	TGTGCCAGCAGCTTAGGGGGCGGCACTGAAGCTTTCTTT
.	15	TRBJ2-7	TRBV18	TRBD1	CASSPARDRGHEQYF	TGTGCCAGCTCACCAGCCCGGGACAGGGGTCACGAGCAGTACTTC
.	15	TRBJ1-2	TRBV28	TRBD1	CASTPGQGLLRGYTF	TGTGCCAGCACGCCGGGACAGGGGCTTTTGCGTGGCTACACCTTC
.	18	TRBJ2-4	TRBV21-1	.	CASSVRELPSPAKNIQYF	TGTGCCAGCAGCGTGCGGGAACTCCCCTCCCCGGCCAAAAACATTCAGTACTTC
.	14	TRBJ1-1	TRBV2	.	CASKIGERNTEAFF	TGTGCCAGCAAGATAGGGGAACGAAACACTGAAGCTTTCTTT
.	14	TRBJ2-5	TRBV3-1/TRBV3-2	TRBD1	CASSQEYRGETQYF	TGTGCCAGCAGCCAAGAGTACAGGGGAGAGACCCAGTACTTC
.	16	TRBJ1-3	TRBV7-6	.	CASSTPLGLSGNTIYF	TGTGCCAGCAGCACCCCACTCGGTCTCTCTGGAAACACCATATATTTT
.	15	TRBJ1-5	TRBV7-8	.	CASSVGRGSNQPQHF	TGTGCCAGCAGTGTTGGTCGGGGGAGCAATCAGCCCCAGCATTTT